Here is one TCR beta chain with its context. The entry originates in a study of blood T cell repertoires in COVID-19. V lost 4 bases and J lost 2, with 20 bases in between. The CDR3 totals 17 residues. The V gene's germline CDR1 is MNHEY and CDR2 SMNVEV (reference sequence). Clones were sequenced by immunoSEQ multiplex PCR, and TCRdb holds only the in-frame ones, with some missing. This table holds fewer than 250,000 clones, more than 70% found once. The sequence came from a woman under 30 who had recovered from COVID-19. Sequencing input: PBMCs or T cells enriched from blood (not recorded which). The rearrangement links TRBV27 to TRBJ1-1, with unresolved D. In DNA form, the CDR3 reads TGTGCCAGCAGTTCCCACCTGATCAACGACTTTAACACTGAAGCTTTCTTT. It translates to CASSSHLINDFNTEAFF.